The source of this T cell receptor (beta chain) is a study of cytomegalovirus exposure and HLA in healthy donors. Whole-study results and caveats: Donor immune exposure was known only as CMV serostatus. There was a cluster of highly shared sequence variants that was likely a sequencing artifact. Roughly uniform depth of sequencing across donors was assumed in presence/absence analyses.

The PCR was carried out with 60 Vbeta primers and 13 Jbeta primers. Using immunoSEQ multiplex PCR, the repertoire was profiled, and TCRdb retains in-frame clones only, with some absent. The profile shows about 190,000 clones, roughly 84% of them singletons. Those who donated were healthy bone marrow donors. As for this clone: Its antigen is undetermined.

Germline trimming cut 1 base from V and 0 bases from J; bases unmatched to any gene: 2. Germline CDR1 SEHNR, CDR2 FQNEAQ (reference sequence). The CDR3 has 17 amino acids. This TCR was sampled from a woman aged 50 to 60 in good health and CMV-seropositive. The material sequenced was PBMCs. The V call is TRBV7-9, the J call TRBJ2-6; 8 nucleotides line up with TRBD1. The CDR3 DNA sequence: TGTGCCAGCAGCTTAGGGACAGGGAGCTCTGGGGCCAACGTCCTGACTTTC. Its protein product is CASSLGTGSSGANVLTF.